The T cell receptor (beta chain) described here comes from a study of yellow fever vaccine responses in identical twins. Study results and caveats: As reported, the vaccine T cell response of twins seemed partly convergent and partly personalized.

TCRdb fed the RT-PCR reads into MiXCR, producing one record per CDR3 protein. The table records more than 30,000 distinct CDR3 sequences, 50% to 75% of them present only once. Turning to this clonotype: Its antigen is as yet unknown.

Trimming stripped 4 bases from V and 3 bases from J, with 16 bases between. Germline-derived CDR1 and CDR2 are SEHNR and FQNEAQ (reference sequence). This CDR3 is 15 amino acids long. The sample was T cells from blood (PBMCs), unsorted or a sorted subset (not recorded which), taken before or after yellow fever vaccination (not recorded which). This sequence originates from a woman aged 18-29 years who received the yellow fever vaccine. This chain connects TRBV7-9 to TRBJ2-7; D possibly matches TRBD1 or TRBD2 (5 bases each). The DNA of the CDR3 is TGTGCCAGCAGCTCGGACGGGACGGTGCACTACGAGCAGTACTTC. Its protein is CASSSDGTVHYEQYF.